The clone carrying this TCR beta chain was seen more than once but under ten times. The source of the sample is a study of blood T cell repertoires in COVID-19. Original methodology: Reference gene primer amplification gave nucleated cell count estimates. Libraries were prepared by immunoSEQ multiplex PCR; TCRdb keeps only in-frame clonotypes and omits some of them. That table supplies the V and J calls and clone size; D and trimming were determined from the DNA. The sample lists 250,000 to 350,000 clones, just over 85% seen once, with 3% in the top ten. Germline CDR1 and CDR2: SNHLY and FYNNEI. V dropped 4 bases and J dropped 5 bases, with 17 bases sitting between them. The CDR3 consists of 16 residues.

Sequenced input: peripheral blood. The chain joins TRBV2 to TRBJ2-2; TRBD1 is a possible D gene (5 bases). This TCR derives from a woman in her 30s with active or convalescent COVID-19. CDR3 in DNA: TGTGCCAGCAGTGGGAGTTTAGGGGTCGGTACCGGGGAGCTGTTTTTT. Protein: CASSGSLGVGTGELFF.